This TCR beta chain was documented in a study of shared clonotypes between healthy human individuals (dated by TCRdb to about 2020). With regard to the full study: A few men and a couple of women, aged 18 to 49 years, made up the cohort. Different laboratories and diverse techniques were used to prepare libraries and sequence TCR repertoires, to increase sequencing depth and limit assay-specific biases. Between about 0.8 and 9 billion PBMCs per donor were obtained by leukapheresis. To estimate repertoire size and how much clonotype sharing occurs between individuals, the study deeply sequenced the blood TCR repertoires of five or six healthy adults.

Regarding this clone: It lacks a known antigen. No per-base quality is available; no much larger clone lies one base away.

Using the deep immunoSEQ assay, TCR CDR3 regions were amplified from genomic DNA by multiplex PCR. Extracted genomic DNA from each cell subset was distributed evenly across all wells of several immunoSEQ 96-well plates, and each plate was treated as a replicate. For unsorted PBMC, each replicate PCR was loaded with approximately 300 ng genomic DNA, equivalent to tens of thousands of T cell genomes. Ten immunoSEQ deep assay plates were used to sequence the unsorted PBMC genomic DNA. Purified libraries were quantified with a Qubit 3.0 fluorometer, sized on a Bioanalyzer 2100, and re-quantified with the KAPA Library Quantification kit. Every immunoSEQ 96-well plate was sequenced on a separate single-read 150-cycle Illumina NextSeq 550 flow cell. For the original study's pipeline: The immunoSEQ output contained only junctional sequences without quality scores, so filtering could not match that applied to full-length reads. To assign V/J genes and CDR3, sequences were annotated against IMGT germline references using PyIR, a Python wrapper for IgBLAST v1.9. Reads with weak V/J assignments (E-value above 1e-6), missing CDR3, stop codons, out-of-frame junctions, or ambiguous translated residues were removed. V3J clonotypes were defined as sequences sharing the same inferred V gene, J gene, and CDR3 amino acid sequence. Percentage overlap between repertoires was calculated by dividing the number of shared unique clonotypes by the size of the smaller repertoire. Three approaches were used to assess repertoire richness: RTK rarefaction, the Chao1 estimator, and Recon v2.1 estimates of unobserved clonotypes. TCRdb obtained this table from immuneACCESS and retained in-frame rearrangements with V and J assigned. These tables miss some clones; where compared with another copy, unresolved V genes account for less than half of the shortfall, and the remainder is unexplained. V, J and clone size derive from that table, while D and trimming were established from the DNA sequence. Present in this sample are over 400,000 clones, 81% of which were seen just once. The top ten hold roughly 13% of the sample.

The donors were healthy, HIV-negative adults who had no recently reported acute infections or vaccinations. Only Caucasian adults living in Nashville, Tennessee, USA were represented among the donors. In the unsorted samples, 70 million to 95 million PBMCs were counted, and genomic DNA was extracted using the QIAamp DNA Blood Mini kit. After blood collection by leukapheresis, PBMCs were isolated using Ficoll-Histopaque density gradient centrifugation and then cryopreserved in the vapor phase of liquid nitrogen. The study at large found these results: Pairwise subsampling indicated that sequencing depth was expected to affect the degree of clonotype sharing among donors. Only blood was sampled, and tissue TCR repertoires likely differ from those in blood. Because the study included only a small number of donors, the genetic and exposure-history diversity represented was limited.

The receptor was isolated from a woman between 35 and 50 years old in good health. Some clones in this sample may be carry-over from other donors' samples. The specimen sequenced was PBMCs.

The DNA sequence is as follows: TGTGCCAGCAGCTTGGAGGAGAAGAGGGGCTACACCTTC. This codes for CASSLEEKRGYTF. This chain joins TRBV7-9 to TRBJ1-2; no confident D gene assignment can be made. From its cysteine to its phenylalanine, the CDR3 spans 13 amino acids. CDR3 DNA is the only sequence kept; it has 39 bases, read in frame from the first base. Trimming at the junction amounts to 3 bases on V and 8 bases on J, and the germline ends lie 13 bases apart. CDR1 and CDR2 are read off the germline V gene (reference sequence) as SEHNR and FQNEAQ.